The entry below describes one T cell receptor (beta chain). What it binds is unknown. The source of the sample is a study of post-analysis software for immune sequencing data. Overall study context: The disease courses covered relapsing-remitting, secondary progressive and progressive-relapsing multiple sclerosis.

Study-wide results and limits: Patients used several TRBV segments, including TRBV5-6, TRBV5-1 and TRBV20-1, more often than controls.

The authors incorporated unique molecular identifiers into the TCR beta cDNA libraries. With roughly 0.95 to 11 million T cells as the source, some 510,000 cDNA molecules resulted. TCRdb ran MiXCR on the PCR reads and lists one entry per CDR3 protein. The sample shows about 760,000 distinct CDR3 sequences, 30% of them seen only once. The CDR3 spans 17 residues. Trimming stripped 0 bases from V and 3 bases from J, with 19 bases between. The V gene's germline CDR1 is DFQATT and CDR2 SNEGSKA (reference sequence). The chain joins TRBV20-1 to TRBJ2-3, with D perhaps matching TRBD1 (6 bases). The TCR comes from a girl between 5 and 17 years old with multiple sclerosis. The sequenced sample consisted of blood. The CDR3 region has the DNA TGCAGTGCTAGAGACTTTACAGGGATTTTGTTGACAGATACGCAGTATTTT. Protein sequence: CSARDFTGILLTDTQYF.